This is a list of T cell receptor beta chains from one sample in a study of T cells after posttransplantation cyclophosphamide. Generated by immunoSEQ multiplex PCR, the TCRdb table keeps only in-frame clones and is missing some. The table lists 1,000 or so clones, with no singletons. The sequencing here drew on PBMCs, taken after allogeneic stem cell transplant with posttransplant cyclophosphamide. These receptor sequences come from a young adult male patient who received an allogeneic stem cell transplant from a related donor, was CMV-positive, and had no GVHD. Some of these T cells may belong to the graft donor. CDR3s include the opening cysteine and the closing phenylalanine or tryptophan. The D gene is left open where the match is weak. Each size is how often the clone was seen (once, few, many) or a class if it is expanded.

j_call: TRBJ1-3
v_call: TRBV5-1
clone_size: medium-sized
d_call: -
cdr3_nt: TGCGCCAGCAGCCCACAGGATCTCGCAGAGAGGCACCGAAACACCATATATTTT
cdr3_aa: CASSPQDLAERHRNTIYF

j_call: TRBJ2-1
v_call: TRBV7-6
clone_size: medium-sized
d_call: TRBD2
cdr3_nt: TGTGCCAGCAGCTTATTCGCGGGGGGGCAGCAGTATGAGCAGTTCTTC
cdr3_aa: CASSLFAGGQQYEQFF

j_call: TRBJ2-5
v_call: TRBV13
clone_size: medium-sized
d_call: TRBD2
cdr3_nt: TGTGCCAGCAGCCGCGGACGTCAGACTAGCGGGGGCCTTCAGGAGACCCAGTACTTC
cdr3_aa: CASSRGRQTSGGLQETQYF

j_call: TRBJ2-5
v_call: TRBV5-1
clone_size: medium-sized
d_call: -
cdr3_nt: TGCGCCAGCAGCCGCGGGACTTTGTTTCAGCTAGGTGGACAAGAGACCCAGTACTTC
cdr3_aa: CASSRGTLFQLGGQETQYF

j_call: TRBJ2-7
v_call: TRBV7-2
clone_size: medium-sized
d_call: TRBD1
cdr3_nt: TGTGCCAGCAGCCAACGGGGCTGGGACAGGGCCTACGAGCAGTACTTC
cdr3_aa: CASSQRGWDRAYEQYF

j_call: TRBJ2-3
v_call: TRBV18
clone_size: many
d_call: TRBD1
cdr3_nt: TGTGCCAGCTCGCTGACAGGGGGCCCTCCTACAGATACGCAGTATTTT
cdr3_aa: CASSLTGGPPTDTQYF

j_call: TRBJ1-1
v_call: TRBV19
clone_size: hyperexpanded
d_call: -
cdr3_nt: TGTGCCAGTAGTCTTAACAGCAACACTGAAGCTTTCTTT
cdr3_aa: CASSLNSNTEAFF

j_call: TRBJ1-2
v_call: TRBV5-6
clone_size: large
d_call: -
cdr3_nt: TGTGCCAGCAGTGCGGGCAGGCCTCCCTTGGGCTACACCTTC
cdr3_aa: CASSAGRPPLGYTF

j_call: TRBJ1-2
v_call: TRBV6-1
clone_size: large
d_call: -
cdr3_nt: TGTGCCAGCATAGGGGGGGCGGTCTATGGCTACACCTTC
cdr3_aa: CASIGGAVYGYTF

j_call: TRBJ2-7
v_call: TRBV7-6
clone_size: medium-sized
d_call: -
cdr3_nt: TGTGCCAGCAGCCCTGGGGTGGGGTTGCGGGCCACCTACGAGCAGTACTTC
cdr3_aa: CASSPGVGLRATYEQYF